Each of the 25 T cell receptor beta chains below was sequenced from the same sample in a study of immune cell composition in non-small cell lung cancer. Sequenced by immunoSEQ multiplex PCR; TCRdb stores in-frame clones only, minus some. Of approximately 13,000 clones in the sample, about 84% were seen once. The sample consisted of lung tumor tissue. The receptors shown here come from a human donor with non-small cell lung cancer.

The V gene is TRBV6-1, the J gene TRBJ1-5; TRBD1 agrees at 7 bases. J was trimmed by 4 bases and V by 6 bases; bases with no gene match: 9. The CDR3 is made up of 15 amino acids. Germline V lookup: CDR1 MNHNS, CDR2 SASEGT. CDR3 amino acids: CASSGGGAQNQPQHF. CDR3 nucleotides: TGTGCCAGCAGCGGAGGGGGCGCCCAAAATCAGCCCCAGCATTTT.

A remark on this clone: The DNA is left out, because the CDR3 cannot be placed on it with certainty; the CDR3 is given as TCRdb lists it. The chain has TRBV20-1 and TRBJ1-2. In germline, CDR1 is DFQATT, CDR2 SNEGSKA (reference sequence). 9 amino acids form the CDR3, both terminal residues included. This chain's CDR3 is CSFGDGYTF.

The chain carries TRBV5-1 and TRBJ2-5; no firm D call. The assigned J gene may be wrong: the sequence end matches TRBJ2-7 better. Germline V gene sequence: CDR1 SGHRS, CDR2 YFSETQ. This CDR3 contains 15 residues. The CDR3 DNA follows: TGCGCCAGCAGCTTGGAACGGGTAAAGCAGTACGAGCAGTACTTC. This gives the protein CASSLERVKQYEQYF.

V usage is TRBV2 and J usage is TRBJ2-1; D perhaps matches TRBD1 (5 bases). The CDR3 runs 15 residues. The V end was cut by 6 bases, the J end by 0 bases, with 12 bases between. Looked up from germline, CDR1 is SNHLY and CDR2 is FYNNEI. The CDR3 sequence: CASSKTDPSYNEQFF. The CDR3 DNA follows: TGTGCCAGCAGCAAGACAGACCCCTCCTACAATGAGCAGTTCTTC.

This clone was counted a single time. This chain connects TRBV5-1 to TRBJ2-1, with 7 nucleotides matching TRBD2. Trimming cost V 4 bases and J 0 bases; bases outside gene matches: 7. The CDR3 has 16 amino acids. Germline V gene lookup returns CDR1 SGHRS and CDR2 YFSETQ. The CDR3 DNA reads as TGCGCCAGCAGCCCATCCGGCGGGGGCTCCTACAATGAGCAGTTCTTC. This translates into CASSPSGGGSYNEQFF.

The V and J genes are TRBV28 and TRBJ2-1, with 12 bases fitting TRBD1. V was clipped by 3 bases and J by 9 bases; unmatched bases: 9. Germline V gives CDR1 MDHEN, CDR2 SYDVKM. The CDR3 covers 16 residues. For the CDR3, the DNA is TGTGCCAGCAGTTTGGGGACAGGGGGCGCGGGGTTTGAGCAGTTCTTC. Its protein product is CASSLGTGGAGFEQFF.

This clone was seen only once. This chain uses TRBV19 with TRBJ2-1; D is possibly TRBD2 (6 bases). Germline CDR1 LNHDA, CDR2 SQIVND (reference sequence). V dropped 4 bases and J dropped 13 bases, with 11 bases sitting between them. This CDR3 is 11 amino acids long. DNA for the CDR3: TGTGCCAGTAGTAACAGCGGGCGCCAGTTCTTC. Its translation: CASSNSGRQFF.

This chain links TRBV15 with TRBJ2-1, with TRBD2 as a possible D gene (6 bases). Germline V gene data show CDR1 as LNHNV and CDR2 as YYDKDF (reference sequence). The V and J ends lost 1 base and 6 bases respectively, with 25 bases between them. The CDR3 covers 19 residues. DNA of the CDR3: TGTGCCACCAGCAGAGGGTATTTAGTAAAACTAGCCGATGGCAATGAGCAGTTCTTC. Protein product: CATSRGYLVKLADGNEQFF.

The V and J genes are TRBV28 and TRBJ2-6, with 12 bases matching TRBD2. Germline V gene lookup returns CDR1 MDHEN and CDR2 SYDVKM. V was pared by 4 bases and J by 0 bases, with 4 bases of the junction left unmatched. CDR3 length: 18 amino acids. Written as DNA, the CDR3 is TGTGCCAGCAGTTCCCGGACTAGCGGGACCTCTGGGGCCAACGTCCTGACTTTC. This sequence encodes CASSSRTSGTSGANVLTF. Full variable domain (missing parts from reference TRBV28 and TRBJ2-6): DVKVTQSSRYLVKRTGEKVFLECVQDMDHENMFWYRQDPGLGLRLIYFSYDVKMKEKGDIPEGYSVSREKKERFSLILESASTNQTSMYLCASSSRTSGTSGANVLTFGAGSRLTVL.

The chain carries TRBV6-5 and TRBJ1-6; weak D call: TRBD1 (6 bases). Germline-derived CDR1 and CDR2 are MNHEY and SVGAGI. This CDR3 has 16 amino acids. Trimming removed 3 bases from V and 7 bases from J, with 16 bases in between. This chain's CDR3 is CASSYKGGAGNSPLHF. The CDR3 nucleotides are TGTGCCAGCAGTTATAAGGGGGGGGCCGGGAATTCACCCCTCCACTTT.

The CDR3 nucleotides are TGTGCCAGCAGCTCGCAAGCCATTCAGTACTTC. Translation gives CASSSQAIQYF. The chain carries TRBV5-8 and TRBJ2-4; D call uncertain. This CDR3 spans 11 amino acids. Germline lookup yields CDR1 SGHTS and CDR2 YDEGEE. Trimming took 3 bases from V and 9 from J, leaving 7 bases between them. The whole variable domain, filled in from reference TRBV5-8 and TRBJ2-4, reads EAGVTQSPTHLIKTRGQQATLRCSPISGHTSVYWYQQALGLGLQFLLWYDEGEERNRGNFPPRFSGRQFPNYSSELNVNALELEDSALYLCASSSQAIQYFGAGTRLSVL.

The rearrangement joins TRBV7-9 to TRBJ2-7, with D unresolved. The CDR3 is made up of 12 amino acids. V was cut by 5 bases and J by 5 bases, with 10 bases left in between. Germline loops: CDR1 SEHNR, CDR2 FQNEAQ (reference sequence). CDR3 protein: CASSGRGHEQYF. The CDR3 bases are TGTGCCAGCAGCGGACGTGGGCACGAGCAGTACTTC.

The table lists this clone with a count of one. CDR3: CASSVVADSYNEQFF. The CDR3, as DNA: TGTGCCAGCAGCGTAGTAGCAGACTCCTACAATGAGCAGTTCTTC. This chain links TRBV9 with TRBJ2-1, with D unresolved. Germline V CDR1 and CDR2: SGDLS, YYNGEE. Trimming stripped 0 bases from V and 0 bases from J, with 7 bases between. The CDR3 spans 15 residues.

The chain couples TRBV6-6 to TRBJ2-1, with no clear D. V was trimmed by 2 bases and J by 8 bases, leaving 7 bases between them. Looked up from germline, CDR1 is MNHNY and CDR2 is SVGAGI (reference sequence). The CDR3 has 12 amino acids. In nucleotides, the CDR3 is TGTGCCAGCAGTTACCTTTTTGATGAGCAGTTCTTC. This gives the protein CASSYLFDEQFF.

The chain employs TRBV10-3 and TRBJ2-1; either TRBD1 or TRBD2 may supply D (5 bases each). This CDR3 has 14 amino acids. Germline CDR1 ENHRY, CDR2 SYGVKD. V lost 6 bases to trimming and J lost 8 bases, with 17 bases between them. Written as DNA, the CDR3 is TGTGCCATCAGGCCGGGGCAGGGTGGGGATGAGCAGTTCTTC. Protein: CAIRPGQGGDEQFF.

The V gene is TRBV20-1, the J gene TRBJ2-1; D uncertain. V lost 7 bases, J lost 5 bases, and 9 bases lay in between. The CDR3 runs 11 residues. Germline V lookup: CDR1 DFQATT, CDR2 SNEGSKA (reference sequence). The DNA of the CDR3 is TGCAGTGTGATCGGAAACAATGAGCAGTTCTTC. Protein: CSVIGNNEQFF.

This clone appeared once. This rearrangement joins TRBV19 to TRBJ2-1; D might be TRBD1 or TRBD2, each matching 6 bases. CDR3 length equals 15 residues. Per germline, CDR1 LNHDA and CDR2 SQIVND (reference sequence). V lost 5 bases, J lost 7 bases, and 18 bases lay in between. CDR3 loop: CASSLPGHGGNEQFF. For the CDR3, the DNA is TGTGCCAGTAGTTTACCGGGACACGGGGGTAATGAGCAGTTCTTC.

The V and J genes are TRBV18 and TRBJ2-1; 10 bases map to TRBD2. Germline CDR1 and CDR2: KGHSH and LQKENI. The length of the CDR3 is 17 residues. The trim removed 3 bases at V and 2 bases at J, leaving 7 bases unmatched. The CDR3 sequence: CASSPERLAGTYNEQFF. Written as DNA, the CDR3 is TGTGCCAGCTCACCCGAACGACTAGCGGGCACCTACAATGAGCAGTTCTTC.

The chain employs TRBV6-1 and TRBJ2-7, with D perhaps matching TRBD2 (7 bases). The CDR3 loop spans 15 amino acids. Germline-derived CDR1 and CDR2 are MNHNS and SASEGT. V was clipped by 6 bases and J by 4 bases, with 19 bases between them. Here the CDR3 reads CASSARGGNQYEQYF. The CDR3 DNA reads TGTGCCAGCAGCGCTAGGGGGGGAAATCAATACGAGCAGTACTTC.

This rearrangement joins TRBV7-3 to TRBJ2-2; D perhaps matches TRBD1 (5 bases). The CDR3 has 16 residues. Germline V gene sequence: CDR1 SGHTA, CDR2 FQGTGA. V was pared by 5 bases and J by 6 bases, with 19 bases between. The CDR3 region has the DNA TGTGCCAGCAGCCCCCTATCCTCAGGGTCCGCCGGGGAGCTGTTTTTT. Translating gives CASSPLSSGSAGELFF.

The genes are TRBV7-8 and TRBJ2-7; a possible D gene is TRBD2 (6 bases). The V and J ends lost 4 bases and 2 bases respectively, with 18 bases between them. Germline lookup yields CDR1 SGHVS and CDR2 FQNEAQ. The CDR3 sequence is 16 residues long. In DNA, the CDR3 is TGTGCCAGCAGCTCCCCCATAGGAGGGGTTCCCTACGAGCAGTACTTC. As protein: CASSSPIGGVPYEQYF.

The rearrangement uses TRBV7-9 and TRBJ2-3; D unresolved. Trimming pared 1 base from V and 6 bases from J, leaving 11 bases between. Germline V gene data show CDR1 as SEHNR and CDR2 as FQNEAQ (reference sequence). The CDR3 is made up of 14 amino acids. The CDR3 protein is CASSLGSLEDTQYF. The CDR3 coding sequence is TGTGCCAGCAGCTTAGGGTCCCTGGAGGATACGCAGTATTTT.

Details on this clone: Other DNA variants within this sample encode the same CDR3. This CDR3 is CAWSGGRGPGEQYF. The CDR3 region has the DNA TGTGCCTGGAGTGGGGGGAGGGGCCCCGGGGAGCAGTACTTC. The chain links TRBV30 to TRBJ2-7, with 7 bases that match TRBD2. The germline V gene has CDR1 GTSNPN and CDR2 SVGIG (reference sequence). V gave up 1 base and J gave up 7 bases; unmatched junction bases: 10. This CDR3 contains 14 residues.

The chain links TRBV7-2 to TRBJ2-3; 8 bases agree with TRBD2. The CDR3 is 13 residues long. V lost 5 bases to trimming and J lost 4 bases; unmatched junction nucleotides: 2. CDR1 and CDR2 (germline): SGHTA, FQGNSA. CDR3 in DNA: TGTGCCAGCAGCGCGACTAGCGCAGATACGCAGTATTTT. Its translation: CASSATSADTQYF.

By share of the sample, this clone is medium-sized. CDR3 sequence: CASSQASDPGYEQYF. The CDR3 region has the DNA TGCGCCAGCAGCCAAGCCTCTGACCCAGGCTACGAGCAGTACTTC. The V call is TRBV4-1, the J call TRBJ2-7; D is uncertain. The CDR3 has 15 amino acids. The germline gives CDR1 MGHRA, CDR2 YSYEKL. V was trimmed by 1 base and J by 3 bases, leaving 13 bases between them.